This T cell receptor beta chain is from a study of T-cell memory formation after mild COVID-19. General study results and limits: SARS-CoV-2 specificity of second-wave clones peaking day 37 was unconfirmed. Contracting clones, day 15 to 85, had balanced CD4/CD8, and later expanders favored CD4+.

TCRdb called the 5' RACE reads again in MiXCR, with one record for every CDR3 protein. The data show about 430,000 distinct CDR3 sequences, with roughly 18% seen just once and under 25% held by the top ten. The table lists this clonotype with a few counts. What it binds is unknown. Germline lookup yields CDR1 SGHTA and CDR2 FQGTGA. The CDR3 totals 14 residues. The ends were cut back, 3 bases at V and 5 bases at J, with 13 bases in the middle. The source material was PBMCs or a T cell subset sorted from them (not recorded which). V is TRBV7-3 and J is TRBJ2-5, with a tentative D call TRBD2 (5 bases). The clonotype originates from a man between 18 and 29 years old who had mild COVID-19 (a few samples of this study predate the infection). Cell type and time point are not known. The CDR3 region is CASSFGSGSETQYF. The DNA for the CDR3 is TGTGCCAGCAGCTTCGGGTCGGGGAGTGAGACCCAGTACTTC.